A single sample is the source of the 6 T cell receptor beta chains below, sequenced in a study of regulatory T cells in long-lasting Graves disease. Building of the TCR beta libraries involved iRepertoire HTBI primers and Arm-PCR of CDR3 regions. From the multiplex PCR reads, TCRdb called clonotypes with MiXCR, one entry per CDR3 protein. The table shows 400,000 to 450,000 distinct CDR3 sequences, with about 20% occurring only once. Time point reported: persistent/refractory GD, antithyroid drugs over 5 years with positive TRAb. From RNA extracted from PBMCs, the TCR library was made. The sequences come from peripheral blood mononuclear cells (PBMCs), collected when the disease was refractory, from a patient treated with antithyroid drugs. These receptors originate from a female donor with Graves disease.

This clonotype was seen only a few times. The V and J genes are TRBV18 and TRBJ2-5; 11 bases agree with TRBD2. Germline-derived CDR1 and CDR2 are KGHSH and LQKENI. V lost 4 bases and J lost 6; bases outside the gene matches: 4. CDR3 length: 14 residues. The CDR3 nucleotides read TGTGCCAGCTCACGGACTAGCGGGTTGAAGACCCAGTACTTC. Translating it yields CASSRTSGLKTQYF.

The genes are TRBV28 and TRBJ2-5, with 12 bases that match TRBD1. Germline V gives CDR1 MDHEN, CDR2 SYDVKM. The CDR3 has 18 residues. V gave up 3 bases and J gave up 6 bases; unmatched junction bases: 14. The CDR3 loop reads CASSLGTGGGMLKKTQYF. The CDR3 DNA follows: TGTGCCAGCAGTTTGGGGACAGGGGGCGGGATGTTGAAAAAGACCCAGTACTTC.

CDR3 in DNA: TGCAGTGCTAGACTTACAGGGGCGGGGGAGACCCAGTACTTC. It encodes CSARLTGAGETQYF. This chain connects TRBV20-1 to TRBJ2-5, with D perhaps TRBD1 (7 bases). With 2 bases removed from V and 5 bases from J, the gap between germline ends came to 15 bases. Germline-derived CDR1 and CDR2 are DFQATT and SNEGSKA (reference sequence). The CDR3 is made up of 14 amino acids.

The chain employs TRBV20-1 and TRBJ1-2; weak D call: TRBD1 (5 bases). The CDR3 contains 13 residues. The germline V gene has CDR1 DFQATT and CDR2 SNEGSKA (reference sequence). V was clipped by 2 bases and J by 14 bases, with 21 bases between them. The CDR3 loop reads CSARSGTAILETF. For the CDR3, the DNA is TGCAGTGCTAGATCGGGGACCGCAATCCTCGAAACCTTC.

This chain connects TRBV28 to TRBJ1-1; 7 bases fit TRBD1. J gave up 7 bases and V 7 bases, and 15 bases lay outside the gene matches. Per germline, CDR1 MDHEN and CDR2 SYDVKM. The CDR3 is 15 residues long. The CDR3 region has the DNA TGTGCCAGCATGAAGGACAGGACCAGCCCCGTTGAAGCTTTCTTT. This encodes CASMKDRTSPVEAFF.

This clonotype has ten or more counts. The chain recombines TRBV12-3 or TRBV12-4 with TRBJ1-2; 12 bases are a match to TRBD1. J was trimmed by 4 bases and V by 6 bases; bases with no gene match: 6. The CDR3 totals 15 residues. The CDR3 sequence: CASRWGTGGVYGYTF. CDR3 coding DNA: TGTGCCAGCAGATGGGGGACAGGGGGCGTCTATGGCTACACCTTC.